This note documents a single T cell receptor beta chain sequence. With 0 bases clipped from V and 11 bases from J, the junction kept 9 bases outside the gene matches. The CDR3 totals 14 residues. In germline, CDR1 is LNHNV, CDR2 YYDKDF (reference sequence). This sample stems from a study of blood T cell repertoires in COVID-19. Repertoires were generated with immunoSEQ multiplex PCR, while TCRdb's copy carries only in-frame clones and drops some. The sample records 300,000 or so clones, just under 85% being singletons. This TCR came from a woman between 50 and 59 years old with active or convalescent COVID-19. Material for sequencing was peripheral blood. The chain combines TRBV15 with TRBJ1-2; 7 nucleotides line up with TRBD1. CDR3 loop: CATSRDDRQGRYTF. In DNA form, the CDR3 reads TGTGCCACCAGCAGAGACGACAGACAGGGACGGTACACCTTC. The variable domain in full, completed from reference TRBV15 and TRBJ1-2, reads DAMVIQNPRYQVTQFGKPVTLSCSQTLNHNVMYWYQQKSSQAPKLLFHYYDKDFNNEADTPDNFQSRRPNTSFCFLDIRSPGLGDTAMYLCATSRDDRQGRYTFGSGTRLTVV.